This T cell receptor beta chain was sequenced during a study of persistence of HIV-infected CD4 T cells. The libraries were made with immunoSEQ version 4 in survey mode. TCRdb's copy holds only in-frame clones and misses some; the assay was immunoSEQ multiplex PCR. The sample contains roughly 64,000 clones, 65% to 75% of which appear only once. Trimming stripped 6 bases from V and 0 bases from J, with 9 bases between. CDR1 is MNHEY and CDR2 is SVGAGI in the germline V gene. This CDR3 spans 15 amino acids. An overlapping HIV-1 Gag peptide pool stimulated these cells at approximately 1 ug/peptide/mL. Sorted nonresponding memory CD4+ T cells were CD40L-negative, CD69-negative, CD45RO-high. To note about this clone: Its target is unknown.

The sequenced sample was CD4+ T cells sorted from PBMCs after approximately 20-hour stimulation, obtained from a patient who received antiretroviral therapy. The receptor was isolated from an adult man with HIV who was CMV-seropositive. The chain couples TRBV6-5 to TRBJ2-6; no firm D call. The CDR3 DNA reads TGTGCCAGCAGGCCTGGATTCTCTGGGGCCAACGTCCTGACTTTC. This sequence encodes CASRPGFSGANVLTF.